One sample yielded the 14 T cell receptor beta chains listed below, sequenced in a study of blood T cell repertoires in COVID-19. Only in-frame clones appear in the TCRdb table, and some are missing; sequencing was by immunoSEQ multiplex PCR. The sample consists of 90,000 to 120,000 clones, around nine tenths of them appearing once. Input material: peripheral blood. Every receptor here comes from a woman aged 25-40 years with acute or convalescent COVID-19.

The rearrangement uses TRBV2 and TRBJ1-4; tentatively, D is TRBD1 (6 bases). V lost 5 bases and J 4 bases, leaving 14 bases between the germline ends. This CDR3 contains 15 residues. The germline V gene has CDR1 SNHLY and CDR2 FYNNEI. The CDR3 protein is CASSLGGGLNEKLFF. In nucleotides, the CDR3 is TGTGCCAGCAGTCTTGGGGGGGGCCTTAATGAAAAACTGTTTTTT.

The genes are TRBV29-1 and TRBJ1-2; 9 nucleotides align to TRBD1. Unmatched junction bases numbered 11, after V lost 5 bases and J lost 4 bases. The CDR3 totals 15 residues. Germline values: CDR1 SQVTM, CDR2 ANQGSEA. The CDR3 nucleotides are TGCAGCGTTCCCCCATCGGACAGGGGATCCTATGGCTACACCTTC. Protein product: CSVPPSDRGSYGYTF.

The chain uses TRBV15 and TRBJ1-5; D perhaps matches TRBD1 (5 bases). CDR1 is LNHNV, CDR2 YYDKDF, per germline (reference sequence). V gave up 6 bases and J gave up 4 bases, with 13 bases separating them. The CDR3 has 14 residues. The CDR3 here is CATSRDRGNQPQHF. The CDR3 coding sequence is TGTGCCACCAGTCGAGATAGGGGAAATCAGCCCCAGCATTTT.

This clone appeared a single time. The chain carries TRBV7-2 and TRBJ2-7; tentative D call: TRBD1 (6 bases). Germline CDR1 is SGHTA and CDR2 is FQGNSA. The V end lost 2 bases, the J end lost 3 bases, and 14 bases lay between the germline ends. The CDR3 has 15 amino acids. CDR3 sequence (DNA): TGTGCCAGCAGCTTACGGTTGGGGGCGGACTACGAGCAGTACTTC. It yields the protein CASSLRLGADYEQYF.

This chain connects TRBV30 to TRBJ2-7; D call uncertain. The CDR3 runs 11 residues. From germline, CDR1 is GTSNPN and CDR2 SVGIG (reference sequence). V was shortened by 0 bases and J by 10 bases, with 10 bases between the two germline ends. CDR3 bases: TGTGCCTGGAGTGTTCTGAGAACCCAGTACTTC. It codes for CAWSVLRTQYF.

The chain combines TRBV28 with TRBJ1-6, with 8 bases identical to TRBD1. The V and J ends lost 6 bases and 2 bases, in that order; junction bases with no gene match: 9. The CDR3 runs to 17 residues. The V gene's germline CDR1 is MDHEN and CDR2 SYDVKM. CDR3 residues: CASSPTGEGAYNSPLHF. The DNA of the CDR3 is TGTGCCAGCAGCCCGACAGGGGAGGGTGCCTATAATTCACCCCTCCACTTT.

This chain joins TRBV27 and TRBJ2-1; 8 nucleotides line up with TRBD1. Trimming removed 5 bases from V and 15 bases from J; junction bases left unmatched: 12. The CDR3 spans 13 residues. Germline CDR1 is MNHEY and CDR2 is SMNVEV (reference sequence). In DNA form, the CDR3 reads TGTGCCAGCAGTCAACTTGACAGGGGTTTGCCGTTCTTC. As protein: CASSQLDRGLPFF.

The chain is built from TRBV5-4 and TRBJ2-3; 7 bases are a match to TRBD1. V lost 4 bases, J lost 1 base, and 12 bases stayed unmatched. CDR3 length equals 17 residues. Germline V lookup: CDR1 SGHNT, CDR2 YYREEE (reference sequence). The CDR3 spells CASSPEPDRAGTDTQYF. In DNA, the CDR3 is TGTGCCAGCAGCCCAGAACCCGACAGGGCGGGCACAGATACGCAGTATTTT. The whole variable domain, remainder taken from reference TRBV5-4 and TRBJ2-3, is ETGVTQSPTHLIKTRGQQVTLRCSSQSGHNTVSWYQQALGQGPQFIFQYYREEENGRGNFPPRFSGLQFPNYSSELNVNALELDDSALYLCASSPEPDRAGTDTQYFGPGTRLTVL.

V usage is TRBV5-1 and J usage is TRBJ2-7; tentatively, D is TRBD2 (6 bases). Per germline, CDR1 SGHRS and CDR2 YFSETQ. Trimming took 1 base from V and 5 from J, leaving 22 bases between them. The CDR3 has 17 residues. CDR3 sequence reads: CASSLHLWGLEGDEQYF. The CDR3 coding sequence is TGCGCCAGCAGCTTGCATCTGTGGGGACTCGAAGGAGACGAGCAGTACTTC.

This chain uses TRBV28 with TRBJ1-6; D is perhaps TRBD1 (6 bases). V was trimmed by 6 bases and J by 8 bases, leaving 14 bases between them. This CDR3 region has 14 residues. CDR1 and CDR2 (germline): MDHEN, SYDVKM. CDR3 amino acids: CASSLNQGYSPLHF. The CDR3 coding sequence is TGTGCCAGCAGCCTTAACCAGGGGTATTCACCCCTCCACTTT.

The chain links TRBV19 to TRBJ2-3, with a tentative D call TRBD2 (6 bases). Trimming took 5 bases from V and 2 from J, leaving 11 bases between them. The CDR3 is 14 amino acids. Germline V gene data show CDR1 as LNHDA and CDR2 as SQIVND (reference sequence). In nucleotides, the CDR3 is TGTGCCAGTAGTTTGACTAGTGACACAGATACGCAGTATTTT. This encodes CASSLTSDTDTQYF.

This clone showed up just once. The chain carries TRBV11-1 and TRBJ2-2; 8 bases map to TRBD2. CDR3 length: 16 residues. The J segment lost 4 bases and the V segment lost 1 base, leaving 5 bases of the junction unmatched. Germline V CDR1 and CDR2: SGHAT, FQDESV (reference sequence). The CDR3, as DNA: TGTGCCAGCAGCTTAGTGCGGGGGGCGGGCACCGGGGAGCTGTTTTTT. Translated, it gives CASSLVRGAGTGELFF.

The J gene is TRBJ1-2, the V gene TRBV12-5; 9 positions match TRBD1. CDR3 length: 18 residues. Germline values: CDR1 LGHNT, CDR2 FRNRAP. V was pared by 1 base and J by 7 bases, with 16 bases of the junction left unmatched. This CDR3 is CASGLALTSGQGPAGYTF. The CDR3 coding sequence is TGTGCTAGTGGTTTGGCCCTAACCTCGGGACAGGGCCCCGCTGGCTACACCTTC.

The rearrangement joins TRBV10-2 to TRBJ1-2; TRBD1 matches 7 bases. V trimming: 8 bases; J trimming: 2 bases; junction bases outside the gene matches: 2. Germline V gene data show CDR1 as WSHSY and CDR2 as SAAADI. The CDR3 is made up of 12 amino acids. CDR3 nucleotide sequence: TGCGCCAGCCGGGACAGAAACTATGGCTACACCTTC. Its protein is CASRDRNYGYTF.